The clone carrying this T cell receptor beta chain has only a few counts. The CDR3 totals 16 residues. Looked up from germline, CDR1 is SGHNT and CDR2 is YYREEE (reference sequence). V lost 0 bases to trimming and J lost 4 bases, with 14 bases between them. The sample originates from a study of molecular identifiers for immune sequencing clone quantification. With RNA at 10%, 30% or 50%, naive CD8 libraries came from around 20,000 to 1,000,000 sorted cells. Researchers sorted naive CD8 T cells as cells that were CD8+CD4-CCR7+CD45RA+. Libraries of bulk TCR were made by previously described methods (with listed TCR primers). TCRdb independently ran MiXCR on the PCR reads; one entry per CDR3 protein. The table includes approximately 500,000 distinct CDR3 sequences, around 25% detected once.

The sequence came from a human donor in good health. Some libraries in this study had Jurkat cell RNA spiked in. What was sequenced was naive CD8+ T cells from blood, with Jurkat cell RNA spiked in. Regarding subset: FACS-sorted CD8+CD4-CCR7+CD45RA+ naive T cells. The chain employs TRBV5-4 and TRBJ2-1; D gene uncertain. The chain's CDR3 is CASSLVSLGRYNEQFF. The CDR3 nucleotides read TGTGCCAGCAGCTTGGTATCGCTAGGCCGATACAATGAGCAGTTCTTC.